This T cell receptor beta chain was obtained from a study of molecular identifiers for immune sequencing clone quantification. This clonotype was counted at least ten times. Germline CDR1 is MGHRA and CDR2 is YSYEKL. V lost 0 bases and J lost 3, with 10 bases in between. The CDR3 has 15 amino acids. TCRdb re-analysed the PCR reads in MiXCR, keeping a single row per CDR3 protein. This sample has hundreds of thousands of distinct CDR3 sequences, with nearly 20% found just once. A CD8+CD4-CCR7+CD45RA+ phenotype served as the sorting definition for naive CD8 T cells. This clonotype was sampled from a human donor in good health. Some libraries in this study had Jurkat cell RNA spiked in. Sequenced input: naive CD8+ T cells from blood, with Jurkat cell RNA spiked in. The subset denotes: FACS-sorted CD8+CD4-CCR7+CD45RA+ naive T cells. The chain employs TRBV4-1 and TRBJ2-3, with D perhaps matching TRBD2 (5 bases). The CDR3 bases are TGCGCCAGCAGCCAAGATTTACGGGGTACAGATACGCAGTATTTT. Protein sequence: CASSQDLRGTDTQYF.